Below, one T cell receptor beta chain is given with its context. The data stem from a study of blood T cell repertoires in COVID-19. Study in general: T cells, B-cell-depleted T cells, or PBMCs provided the cDNA or gDNA that served as material.

The germline V gene encodes CDR1 LNHDA and CDR2 SQIVND (reference sequence). The V and J ends lost 5 bases and 3 bases respectively, with 19 bases between them. The CDR3 totals 16 residues. While infection was still active, Seattle patients were enrolled and then followed longitudinally. Some clones are missing from TCRdb's copy, which holds only in-frame ones; the method was immunoSEQ multiplex PCR. Altogether around 310,000 clones are present, around 87% being singletons, with the ten largest covering 0.95% to 1.3%. Sequences were obtained from peripheral blood. The TCR sequence derives from a woman between 40 and 55 years old with COVID-19, enrolled during active disease. The V call is TRBV19, the J call TRBJ2-5; TRBD2 is a possible D gene (7 bases). The CDR3 DNA follows: TGTGCCAGTAGTGGGGGAAATGCGGGGGCCAAAGAGACCCAGTACTTC. Its protein product is CASSGGNAGAKETQYF.